The clone carrying this T cell receptor beta chain has a handful of counts. Its antigen is not known. The CDR3 contains 13 residues. Germline V CDR1 and CDR2: MNHEY, SVGEGT. Trimming removed 5 bases at V and 6 bases at J, with 11 bases between. The sample is drawn from a study of vaccination effects on CD4 cells after COVID-19. Prior to sequencing, the ViraFEST assay stimulated PBMC with viral peptide pools, which expanded the antigen-specific CD4+ T cells. Upon completion of around eleven days in culture, CD4+ T cells were isolated. The table came from immunoSEQ multiplex PCR; TCRdb's copy has only in-frame clones and leaves some out. Of 55,000 to 65,000 clones in the sample, approximately 80% are singletons; the top ten hold more than 2%.

The J gene is TRBJ1-5, the V gene TRBV6-2 or TRBV6-3; possibly TRBD1 for D (5 bases). Material: CD4+ T cells from PBMCs cultured with HCoV-229E spike peptides, obtained before COVID-19 vaccination. The sequence was collected from a human donor who received a COVID-19 vaccine. The CDR3 nucleotides read TGTGCCAGCAGTCAAAGGGGAATTCAGCCCCAGCATTTT. It codes for CASSQRGIQPQHF.